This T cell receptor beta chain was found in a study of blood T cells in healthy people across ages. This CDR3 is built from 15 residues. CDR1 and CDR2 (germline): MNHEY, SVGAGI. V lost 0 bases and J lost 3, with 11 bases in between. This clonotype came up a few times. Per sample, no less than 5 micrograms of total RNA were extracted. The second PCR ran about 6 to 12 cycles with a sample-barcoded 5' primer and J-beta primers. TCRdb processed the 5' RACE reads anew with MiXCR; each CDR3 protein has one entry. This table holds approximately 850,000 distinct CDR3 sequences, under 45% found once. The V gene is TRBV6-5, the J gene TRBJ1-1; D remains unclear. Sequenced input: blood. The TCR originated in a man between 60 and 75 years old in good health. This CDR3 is CASSYSQDGHTEAFF. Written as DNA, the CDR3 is TGTGCCAGCAGTTACTCGCAGGATGGTCACACTGAAGCTTTCTTT.